This T cell receptor beta chain comes out of a study of cytomegalovirus exposure and HLA in healthy donors. This CDR3 region has 13 residues. Germline CDR1 and CDR2: SGHRS and YFSETQ. V gave up 3 bases and J gave up 7 bases, with 13 bases separating them. This clone was seen a handful of times. Its antigen is not identified. PCR was performed using 60 Vbeta and 13 Jbeta primers. Clones were sequenced by immunoSEQ multiplex PCR, and TCRdb holds only the in-frame ones, with some missing. This table has roughly 150,000 clones, about 84% appearing once. General study findings and limits: TCR beta V- and J-gene trimming was later associated with a missense DCLRE1C variant. In an earlier analysis, in some 500 donors, most V segments appeared productive either ~90% or ~30% of the time.

The chain is built from TRBV5-1 and TRBJ1-1; D is perhaps TRBD1 (6 bases). The sequenced sample consisted of PBMCs. This sequence originates from a woman aged 40 to 50 in good health and CMV-seropositive. For the CDR3, the DNA is TGCGCCAGCAGCTCCTCCGGGACAAATGAAGCTTTCTTT. This gives the protein CASSSSGTNEAFF.